The 17 T cell receptor beta chains listed next were all sequenced from one sample in a study of shared clonotypes between healthy human individuals. The protocol was immunoSEQ multiplex PCR, while the TCRdb copy is restricted to in-frame clones and leaves out a portion. The table lists more than 2 million clones, around 95% of them singletons. The sequenced material came from naive CD4+ T cells sorted from blood. As to subset: CD45RA+ positively selected. The source is a man between 18 and 29 years old in good health.

This clone was detected only once. The chain joins TRBV6-5 to TRBJ1-1; possibly TRBD1 for D (5 bases). Trimming pared 0 bases from V and 10 bases from J, leaving 15 bases between. Germline V gene data show CDR1 as MNHEY and CDR2 as SVGAGI. This CDR3 spans 14 amino acids. As DNA, the CDR3 is TGTGCCAGCAGTTACTCAGGGGAGGGTAGGGGAGCTTTCTTT. It encodes CASSYSGEGRGAFF.

Regarding this clone: Distinct nucleotide sequences in the sample also encode this CDR3. The chain employs TRBV6-1 and TRBJ1-5; no firm D call. Trimming shortened V by 1 base and J by 3 bases, and 7 bases separated the two germline ends. Per germline, CDR1 MNHNS and CDR2 SASEGT. The CDR3 totals 14 residues. The CDR3 sequence is CASSEVGPNQPQHF. In nucleotides, the CDR3 is TGTGCCAGCAGTGAAGTAGGGCCCAATCAGCCCCAGCATTTT.

The chain joins TRBV9 to TRBJ2-1; a weak D match, TRBD2 (5 bases). The CDR3 is made up of 16 amino acids. Trimming stripped 3 bases from V and 4 bases from J, with 17 bases between. Germline values: CDR1 SGDLS, CDR2 YYNGEE. CDR3 nucleotide sequence: TGTGCCAGCAGCGCCCCAGGAGGAACAGATTACAATGAGCAGTTCTTC. It encodes CASSAPGGTDYNEQFF.

The chain is built from TRBV11-2 and TRBJ2-1; 9 positions match TRBD2. CDR1 SGHAT and CDR2 FQNNGV come from the germline V gene. This CDR3 contains 15 residues. Germline trimming cut 5 bases from V and 10 bases from J; bases unmatched to any gene: 12. This chain's CDR3 is CASSPTLPSGDEQFF. DNA of the CDR3: TGTGCCAGCAGCCCTACCCTCCCTAGCGGGGACGAGCAGTTCTTC. The full variable domain, rest sourced from reference TRBV11-2 and TRBJ2-1, is EAGVAQSPRYKIIEKRQSVAFWCNPISGHATLYWYQQILGQGPKLLIQFQNNGVVDDSQLPKDRFSAERLKGVDSTLKIQPAKLEDSAVYLCASSPTLPSGDEQFFGPGTRLTVL.

This clone was observed a few times. This chain links TRBV5-8 with TRBJ1-6; no clear D gene. Trimming removed 4 bases from V and 7 bases from J, with 12 bases in between. CDR3 length: 14 amino acids. CDR1 and CDR2 from the germline V gene are SGHTS and YDEGEE. CDR3 loop: CASSTPGPNSPLHF. The DNA of the CDR3 is TGTGCCAGCAGCACGCCGGGCCCCAATTCACCCCTCCACTTT.

This chain joins TRBV6-5 and TRBJ2-1; 10 bases map to TRBD2. J gave up 16 bases and V 6 bases, and 6 bases lay outside the gene matches. The length of the CDR3 is 11 residues. CDR1 and CDR2 (germline): MNHEY, SVGAGI. CDR3 sequence: CASSQSGRAFF. The CDR3 DNA follows: TGTGCCAGCAGCCAAAGCGGGAGGGCCTTCTTC.

The chain uses TRBV27 and TRBJ2-7, with D maybe TRBD1 (6 bases). Per the germline V gene, CDR1 is MNHEY and CDR2 is SMNVEV (reference sequence). V lost 4 bases and J 3 bases, leaving 13 bases between the germline ends. This CDR3 comprises 14 residues. CDR3 DNA sequence: TGTGCCAGCAGTTCATTCGGGACAAGCTACGAGCAGTACTTC. It yields the protein CASSSFGTSYEQYF.

The chain carries TRBV5-4 and TRBJ2-2, with 10 bases that match TRBD2. Per the germline V gene, CDR1 is SGHNT and CDR2 is YYREEE (reference sequence). V was pared by 4 bases and J by 3 bases, with 6 bases of the junction left unmatched. The CDR3 extends over 16 amino acids. CDR3: CASSPGTSVHTGELFF. For the CDR3, the DNA is TGTGCCAGCAGCCCCGGGACTAGCGTACACACCGGGGAGCTGTTTTTT.

Comments on this clone: This CDR3 is also generated by other DNA sequences in the sample. The chain has TRBV5-1 and TRBJ1-1; no clear D. V shed 5 bases and J shed 0 bases, with 8 bases lying between them. Germline CDR1 SGHRS, CDR2 YFSETQ. CDR3 size: 13 residues. This CDR3 is CASSFSLNTEAFF. In DNA, the CDR3 is TGCGCCAGCAGTTTCAGCTTGAACACTGAAGCTTTCTTT.

The chain recombines TRBV6-6 with TRBJ1-4, with D hard to call. The CDR3 loop spans 15 amino acids. Germline V CDR1 and CDR2: MNHNY, SVGAGI (reference sequence). Trimming cost V 0 bases and J 8 bases, with 13 bases left between them. The CDR3 nucleotides read TGTGCCAGCAGTTACTCGACCCTCGGGGTAGAAAAACTGTTTTTT. It is translated as CASSYSTLGVEKLFF.

The chain joins TRBV6-5 to TRBJ2-7; 9 nucleotides line up with TRBD1. Germline loops: CDR1 MNHEY, CDR2 SVGAGI. The CDR3 runs to 14 residues. Trimming removed 6 bases from V and 5 bases from J; junction bases left unmatched: 8. CDR3 sequence (DNA): TGTGCCAGCAGCGCCGGGACAGGGTTCCACGAGCAGTACTTC. It codes for CASSAGTGFHEQYF.

The count of this clone is one. The V gene is TRBV7-9, the J gene TRBJ2-7; D is unresolved. This CDR3 region has 12 residues. In germline, CDR1 is SEHNR, CDR2 FQNEAQ (reference sequence). Trimming removed 5 bases from V and 3 bases from J, with 8 bases in between. CDR3 DNA: TGTGCCAGCAGCGTAATAGACTACGAGCAGTACTTC. This codes for CASSVIDYEQYF.

The rearrangement joins TRBV2 to TRBJ1-1, with D perhaps TRBD1 (6 bases). Germline assignment: CDR1 SNHLY and CDR2 FYNNEI. This CDR3 region has 13 residues. V dropped 11 bases and J dropped 1 base, with 14 bases sitting between them. CDR3 residues: CAGLQTGNTEAFF. The CDR3 nucleotides are TGTGCCGGCTTACAGACAGGGAACACTGAAGCTTTCTTT. The whole variable domain, filled in from reference TRBV2 and TRBJ1-1, reads EPEVTQTPSHQVTQMGQEVILRCVPISNHLYFYWYRQILGQKVEFLVSFYNNEISEKSEIFDDQFSVERPDGSNFTLKIRSTKLEDSAMYFCAGLQTGNTEAFFGQGTRLTVV.

The J gene is TRBJ2-7, the V gene TRBV7-2; 8 nucleotides agree with TRBD1. V dropped 1 base and J dropped 10; count of bases not matched to a gene: 3. Germline V gene lookup returns CDR1 SGHTA and CDR2 FQGNSA. CDR3 length: 12 amino acids. CDR3 amino acids: CASSLGTGNQYF. The CDR3, as DNA: TGTGCCAGCAGCTTAGGGACAGGGAATCAGTACTTC. Drawing the rest from reference TRBV7-2 and TRBJ2-7, the complete variable domain is GAGVSQSPSNKVTEKGKDVELRCDPISGHTALYWYRQSLGQGLEFLIYFQGNSAPDKSGLPSDRFSAERTGGSVSTLTIQRTQQEDSAVYLCASSLGTGNQYFGPGTRLTVT.

The CDR3 sequence is CASRRHEQGWDGGSPLHF. In nucleotides, the CDR3 is TGCGCCAGCAGACGACATGAACAGGGGTGGGATGGGGGTTCACCCCTCCACTTT. The chain carries TRBV4-3 and TRBJ1-6, with 7 bases lining up with TRBD1. Germline-derived CDR1 and CDR2 are LGHNA and YSLEER. V gave up 6 bases and J gave up 9 bases; unmatched junction bases: 20. This CDR3 is 18 amino acids long.

The V and J genes are TRBV30 and TRBJ1-6; 9 nucleotides match TRBD1. The germline gives CDR1 GTSNPN, CDR2 SVGIG (reference sequence). The V and J ends lost 3 bases and 13 bases, in that order; junction bases with no gene match: 7. CDR3 length: 13 amino acids. The CDR3 DNA reads TGTGCCTGGAGAATTGGGACAGGGCTCCCCCTCCACTTT. Its translation: CAWRIGTGLPLHF.

Notes on this clone: Other DNA sequences from this sample encode an identical CDR3 as well. V and J are TRBV7-2 and TRBJ1-5; D gene unclear. Deletions cut 5 bases from V and 4 bases from J, with 9 bases between. Per the germline V gene, CDR1 is SGHTA and CDR2 is FQGNSA. The CDR3 is 13 amino acids. The chain's CDR3 is CASSPDRNQPQHF. The CDR3 DNA sequence: TGTGCCAGCAGCCCGGACCGAAATCAGCCCCAGCATTTT.